The present entry profiles one TCR beta chain with its context. What it binds is not known. This record belongs to a study of OX40 agonist ivuxolimab in advanced cancers. The wider study: Approximately 41% of patients had received prior checkpoint inhibitor therapy. Study findings and constraints: Nonresponders, in some cases, also had low normalized T-cell clonal expansion. Averaged across samples, CD8+ T cells carried more expanded clones than CD4+ did.

The cohort excluded patients with autoimmune disease history or systemic immunosuppression. With 0 bases removed from V and 1 base from J, the gap between germline ends came to 8 bases. Germline-derived CDR1 and CDR2 are SGHKS and YYEKEE (reference sequence). This CDR3 spans 14 amino acids. Clones were read by immunoSEQ multiplex PCR, and TCRdb kept only the in-frame ones, dropping some. This repertoire shows 80,000 or so clones, 86% found once; its top ten account for nearly 8%. The sample here was CD4+ or CD8+ T cells sorted from blood, taken in a trial of the OX40 agonist ivuxolimab. The chain carries TRBV5-5 and TRBJ2-7, with D hard to call. The receptor comes from an adult with an advanced solid tumor such as melanoma, head and neck, liver or kidney cancer. In DNA, the CDR3 is TGTGCCAGCAGCTTGGGTCCGGGTTCCTACGAGCAGTACTTC. It translates to CASSLGPGSYEQYF.